This paragraph covers one TCR beta chain sequence. This clonotype has just a few counts. The antigen it binds to is not known. The sample holds no much larger clone one base away, and base qualities are not on file. The germline V gene encodes CDR1 SEHNR and CDR2 FQNEAQ (reference sequence). The germline V and J ends show losses of 5 bases and 3 bases respectively, and no gene match explains 12 bases of the junction. Reading from cysteine to phenylalanine, the CDR3 counts 17 amino acids. CDR3 DNA is the only sequence kept; it has 51 bases, read in frame from the first base. This specimen belongs to a study of T-cell memory formation after mild COVID-19 (dated by TCRdb to about 2021). About the study as a whole: Most TCR sequence clusters were specific to one of the two donors. In a couple of donors, T-cell clones that expanded and contracted after mild COVID-19 were followed by sequencing TCRalpha and TCRbeta repertoires longitudinally. The cohort comprised two young, previously healthy adult volunteers, one female and one male. Here is what the overall study found, with its caveats: The study included only two mild cases, and larger cohorts that include severe cases with pre-infection samples were judged to be necessary. SARS-CoV-2 specificity of the second-wave clones peaking on day 37 was not confirmed. Clones contracting from day 15 to 85 had balanced CD4/CD8 phenotypes, while a second wave expanding from day 15 to 37 was biased towards CD4+. Contracting CD4+ clones were found mainly in CM and EM memory subsets, while CD8+ clones were enriched in EMRA. Some responding clones were detected in pre-infection memory, which suggested that pre-existing cross-reactive memory T cells had joined the SARS-CoV-2 response.

Ficoll-Paque density gradient centrifugation was the method used to isolate PBMCs. These reads were obtained on an Illumina NovaSeq 6000. TCRalpha and TCRbeta cDNA libraries were constructed by 5'RACE with constant-segment primers, with sample barcodes and unique molecular identifiers being introduced. RNA was extracted from every sample with Trizol reagent. Library amplification was performed in two PCR steps, and a second sample barcode and Illumina TruSeq adapters were introduced in the second step. The libraries were sequenced on an Illumina NovaSeq using 2 x 150 bp paired-end reads. The authors processed their data as follows. The reads were demultiplexed and collapsed into UMI-guided consensus sequences using migec v1.2.7. Using mixcr v2.1.11, the UMI consensuses were aligned to TRA and TRB V and J templates and assembled into clonotypes. Clonotypes were classified as expanded or contracted when called significant by both edgeR and NoisET, with noise models trained on biological replicates. For edgeR calls, the thresholds were a false discovery rate-adjusted p below 0.01 and a log2 fold-change of 1. As an exploratory analysis of dynamics, max-normalized trajectories of the 1000 most abundant clonotypes were examined by PCA with hierarchical clustering. Separately sequenced CD4+ and CD8+ repertoires were used to assign a CD4 or CD8 phenotype to each responding clone. TCRdb reanalyzed the raw reads on its own, using fastp at Q25 for trimming and MiXCR for clone calling, and kept in-frame beta chains. Each CDR3 protein gets just one entry, which takes the most common genes and DNA from the rows behind it. TCRdb, rather than the study authors, made the V and J calls. For this sample the table gives 250,000 to 300,000 distinct CDR3 sequences, of which roughly 17% were detected only once. The top ten clonotypes cover roughly 23% of the sample.

The rearrangement joined TRBV7-9 to TRBJ1-1; 10 bases in between match TRBD1. This clonotype originated in a man in his late teens or twenties who had mild COVID-19 (a few samples of this study predate the infection). The sample titles of this study are shuffled in the database, so cell type and time point are left out; the donor was told from shared clones. The specimen sequenced was PBMCs or a T cell subset sorted from them (not recorded which). The CDR3 protein sequence reads: CASSPSRDRGRDTEAFF. The nucleotide sequence reads as follows: TGTGCCAGCAGCCCGTCCCGGGACAGGGGCCGGGACACTGAAGCTTTCTTT.